This T cell receptor (beta chain) was captured by sequencing in a study of beta chain features in type 1 diabetes. The single heparinised draw taken from each donor contained roughly 100 mL of blood on average. Sorting of CD4+ naive, central memory, regulatory and stem cell-like memory cells was performed via CD45RO/CCR7/CD25/CD127/CD95/CD27. This clone came up a few times. Antigen specificity is unknown. Trimming cost V 5 bases and J 8 bases; bases outside gene matches: 9. This CDR3 has 14 amino acids. Germline V gives CDR1 MDHEN, CDR2 SYDVKM. All of the isolated RNA was reverse transcribed, so expressed TCRB transcripts were sequenced. Clones were read by immunoSEQ multiplex PCR, and TCRdb kept only the in-frame ones, dropping some. The sample records under 450,000 clones, more than 13% being singletons. Overall study results and limits: High-TCR-expressing cells could be over-represented by cDNA sequencing.

The source material was naive CD4+ T cells from blood. The sequence was collected from a woman aged 18-29 years in good health. This rearrangement joins TRBV28 to TRBJ2-1; TRBD1 aligns across 7 bases. CDR3 coding DNA: TGTGCCAGCAGTCCGGCCGACAGGGACCATGAGCAGTTCTTC. Translation gives CASSPADRDHEQFF.